These 30 T cell receptor beta chains came from one sample sequenced in a study of shared clonotypes between healthy human individuals. Naive CD8 cells comprised CD45RO-negative, CCR7-positively selected cells, excluding terminally differentiated effector memory CD45RA+ cells. Using immunoSEQ multiplex PCR, the repertoire was profiled, and TCRdb retains in-frame clones only, with some absent. The repertoire holds 2 million to 2.5 million clones, with 93% as singletons. The sequenced sample was naive CD8+ T cells from PBMCs. Receptors originate from a young man in good health. Some clones in this sample may be carry-over from other donors' samples.

The rearrangement links TRBV13 to TRBJ2-7, with a weak D call TRBD2 (6 bases). This CDR3 spans 13 amino acids. Germline V gene lookup returns CDR1 PRHDT and CDR2 FYEKMQ (reference sequence). V dropped 3 bases and J dropped 6 bases, with 12 bases sitting between them. Here the CDR3 DNA reads TGTGCCAGCAGCTTGGATCGGGGAGGCGAGCAGTACTTC. Translated: CASSLDRGGEQYF.

The chain couples TRBV29-1 to TRBJ2-1; D ambiguous. Deletions cut 3 bases from V and 0 bases from J, with 6 bases between. CDR3 length: 13 amino acids. Germline CDR1 is SQVTM and CDR2 is ANQGSEA. CDR3 coding DNA: TGCAGCGTTGATCACAGCTCCTACAATGAGCAGTTCTTC. Translated, it gives CSVDHSSYNEQFF.

The V gene is TRBV27, the J gene TRBJ2-5, with TRBD1 matching 8 bases. From germline, CDR1 is MNHEY and CDR2 SMNVEV (reference sequence). CDR3 length: 12 amino acids. The V segment lost 6 bases and the J segment 5 bases; nucleotides outside the gene matches: 2. Written as DNA, the CDR3 is TGTGCCAGCAGCCGGACAGGGGAGACCCAGTACTTC. Encoded protein: CASSRTGETQYF.

CDR3 amino acids: CASSHRGDRINEKLFF. The CDR3 DNA reads TGTGCCAGCAGTCACCGGGGGGACAGGATTAATGAAAAACTGTTTTTT. The V and J genes are TRBV7-6 and TRBJ1-4, with 8 bases matching TRBD1. Trimming removed 6 bases from V and 4 bases from J; junction bases left unmatched: 10. The CDR3 has 16 residues. Germline CDR1 reads SGHVS; CDR2 reads FNYEAQ.

V is TRBV7-9 and J is TRBJ2-3, with 13 bases that match TRBD2. Germline V gives CDR1 SEHNR, CDR2 FQNEAQ (reference sequence). The CDR3 consists of 15 residues. V lost 5 bases and J lost 7; bases outside the gene matches: 6. The CDR3 coding sequence is TGTGCCAGCAGCACTAGCGGGAGGGCCCTACATACGCAGTATTTT. Its protein is CASSTSGRALHTQYF.

The chain combines TRBV11-2 with TRBJ2-1; 10 nucleotides match TRBD2. Trimming cost V 1 base and J 5 bases; bases outside gene matches: 8. CDR1 and CDR2 (germline): SGHAT, FQNNGV. This CDR3 comprises 17 residues. CDR3 region: CASSLGPLAGEDNEQFF. The CDR3 DNA reads as TGTGCCAGCAGCTTAGGGCCCCTAGCGGGAGAGGACAATGAGCAGTTCTTC.

V usage is TRBV7-9 and J usage is TRBJ1-4; the D is unclear. V gave up 2 bases and J gave up 7 bases, with 11 bases separating them. Germline CDR1 SEHNR, CDR2 FQNEAQ (reference sequence). The CDR3 has 14 amino acids. DNA of the CDR3: TGTGCCAGCAGCTTATCGGAAGGCGGTGAAAAACTGTTTTTT. The encoded protein is CASSLSEGGEKLFF.

The rearrangement joins TRBV9 to TRBJ2-5; D tentatively reads TRBD1 or TRBD2 (5 bases each). The V end was cut by 0 bases, the J end by 6 bases, with 12 bases between. Germline V gene data show CDR1 as SGDLS and CDR2 as YYNGEE. The CDR3 runs 14 residues. CDR3 bases: TGTGCCAGCAGCGTAGTGGGGGTTGGAAAGACCCAGTACTTC. This sequence encodes CASSVVGVGKTQYF.

This chain connects TRBV27 to TRBJ2-5, with D uncertain. This CDR3 comprises 17 residues. V was clipped by 4 bases and J by 5 bases, with 23 bases between them. Germline V CDR1 and CDR2: MNHEY, SMNVEV (reference sequence). The CDR3: CASSSLATTLLGETQYF. The CDR3 bases are TGTGCCAGCAGTTCGCTTGCTACCACCCTCCTTGGGGAGACCCAGTACTTC.

The chain recombines TRBV13 with TRBJ1-1, with 8 bases aligning to TRBD1. The CDR3 sequence is 15 residues long. The ends lost 5 bases at V and 0 bases at J; junction bases unmatched: 5. The germline V gene encodes CDR1 PRHDT and CDR2 FYEKMQ (reference sequence). The CDR3, as DNA: TGTGCCAGCAGCGTAAGACAGGGGATGAACACTGAAGCTTTCTTT. Translation: CASSVRQGMNTEAFF.

This chain uses TRBV7-8 with TRBJ1-1; TRBD1 matches at 7 bases. The V segment lost 2 bases and the J segment 4 bases; nucleotides outside the gene matches: 7. The CDR3 runs 15 residues. Germline V gene lookup returns CDR1 SGHVS and CDR2 FQNEAQ. CDR3 loop: CASSLSGQGGTEAFF. The CDR3 DNA reads TGTGCCAGCAGCTTAAGTGGGCAGGGGGGCACTGAAGCTTTCTTT.

The rearrangement uses TRBV29-1 and TRBJ1-2; possibly TRBD1 for D (5 bases). The CDR3 sequence is 14 residues long. CDR1 SQVTM and CDR2 ANQGSEA come from the germline V gene. Trimming left V 3 bases short and J 4 bases short, with 15 bases between. The CDR3 sequence is CSVEAFDSPYGYTF. CDR3 in DNA: TGCAGCGTTGAGGCTTTTGACAGCCCCTATGGCTACACCTTC. Complete variable domain (other parts from reference TRBV29-1 and TRBJ1-2): SAVISQKPSRDICQRGTSLTIQCQVDSQVTMMFWYRQQPGQSLTLIATANQGSEATYESGFVIDKFPISRPNLTFSTLTVSNMSPEDSSIYLCSVEAFDSPYGYTFGSGTRLTVV.

This sequence joins TRBV11-2 and TRBJ2-7, with 7 bases lining up with TRBD2. J was trimmed by 0 bases and V by 5 bases; bases with no gene match: 13. The CDR3 totals 17 residues. The V gene's germline CDR1 is SGHAT and CDR2 FQNNGV. The CDR3 sequence is CASSPGRSGRTSYEQYF. The CDR3 DNA reads as TGTGCCAGCAGCCCCGGAAGATCCGGGAGGACCTCCTACGAGCAGTACTTC.

The chain has TRBV19 and TRBJ2-1; TRBD2 aligns across 12 bases. From germline, CDR1 is LNHDA and CDR2 SQIVND (reference sequence). The CDR3 has 17 amino acids. V was pared by 5 bases and J by 2 bases, with 7 bases of the junction left unmatched. The CDR3 reads CASSLPGLAGPYNEQFF. DNA for the CDR3: TGTGCCAGTAGTTTACCGGGACTAGCGGGCCCCTACAATGAGCAGTTCTTC.

As regards this clone: Other DNA sequences from this sample encode an identical CDR3 as well. J is TRBJ2-7 and V is TRBV27; 14 bases match TRBD2. The length of the CDR3 is 14 residues. V lost 8 bases and J lost 3; bases outside the gene matches: 3. In germline, CDR1 is MNHEY, CDR2 SMNVEV (reference sequence). Written as DNA, the CDR3 is TGTGCCAGCCGGGGACTAGCGGGAGTCTACGAGCAGTACTTC. Its protein is CASRGLAGVYEQYF.

The chain recombines TRBV7-3 with TRBJ1-1; possibly TRBD1 for D (6 bases). V was cut by 0 bases and J by 4 bases, with 12 bases left in between. This CDR3 contains 15 residues. Germline V gives CDR1 SGHTA, CDR2 FQGTGA. The CDR3 loop is CASSLTHRAGTEAFF. CDR3 nucleotides: TGTGCCAGCAGCTTAACCCACAGGGCTGGCACTGAAGCTTTCTTT.

This clone was counted only a few times. Other DNA sequences in the same sample also yield this CDR3. The chain links TRBV6-5 to TRBJ1-1, with a tentative D call TRBD1 (5 bases). V dropped 0 bases and J dropped 4 bases, with 6 bases sitting between them. This CDR3 contains 13 residues. CDR1 is MNHEY, CDR2 SVGAGI, per germline. The CDR3 region has the DNA TGTGCCAGCAGTTACTCCGGGGCCACTGAAGCTTTCTTT. Its translation: CASSYSGATEAFF.

J is TRBJ2-2 and V is TRBV4-3, with D perhaps TRBD1 (6 bases). This CDR3 is built from 14 residues. Germline CDR1 LGHNA, CDR2 YSLEER. Trimming shortened V by 3 bases and J by 4 bases, and 9 bases separated the two germline ends. CDR3 in DNA: TGCGCCAGCAGCCACCAGGGGTTCACCGGGGAGCTGTTTTTT. Translation gives CASSHQGFTGELFF.

The V call is TRBV5-4, the J call TRBJ1-2; possible D gene TRBD1, 5 bases. Trimming removed 2 bases at V and 8 bases at J, with 13 bases between. Germline V CDR1 and CDR2: SGHNT, YYREEE (reference sequence). The CDR3 spans 13 residues. CDR3 sequence reads: CASSFWGGEGYTF. CDR3 DNA sequence: TGTGCCAGCAGCTTCTGGGGGGGAGAAGGCTACACCTTC.

The chain carries TRBV7-9 and TRBJ2-2; tentative D call: TRBD1 (6 bases). CDR1 SEHNR and CDR2 FQNEAQ come from the germline V gene (reference sequence). V was clipped by 0 bases and J by 9 bases, with 14 bases between them. The CDR3 consists of 15 residues. CDR3 residues: CASSLAFTTGRELFF. In nucleotides, the CDR3 is TGTGCCAGCAGCTTAGCGTTTACGACAGGAAGGGAGCTGTTTTTT.

The V gene is TRBV5-1, the J gene TRBJ2-2, with D possibly TRBD1 on 5 matching bases. Germline V lookup: CDR1 SGHRS, CDR2 YFSETQ. Trimming took off 0 bases at V and 4 bases at J, with 13 bases between the two ends. The CDR3 totals 16 residues. The CDR3 DNA is TGCGCCAGCAGCTTGGCCTGGCAGGGTAGCACCGGGGAGCTGTTTTTT. Its translation: CASSLAWQGSTGELFF.

This clone was seen only once. The rearrangement links TRBV10-2 to TRBJ2-1; weak D call: TRBD1 (7 bases). The V gene lost 6 bases and the J gene lost 4 bases, with 16 bases spanning the gap. The CDR3 is 15 residues long. The germline V gene encodes CDR1 WSHSY and CDR2 SAAADI. The CDR3 nucleotides are TGCGCCAGCAGGGCGGGGACAGATCTGTACAATGAGCAGTTCTTC. Protein sequence: CASRAGTDLYNEQFF.

The chain employs TRBV6-1 and TRBJ1-2; D ambiguous. CDR1 is MNHNS and CDR2 is SASEGT in the germline V gene. The CDR3 has 17 residues. V was clipped by 0 bases and J by 5 bases, with 19 bases between them. The CDR3 nucleotides read TGTGCCAGCAGTGAAGCGATTGTCACCGGACCGCGGTATGGCTACACCTTC. Protein sequence: CASSEAIVTGPRYGYTF.

This clone showed up just a few times. The genes are TRBV7-9 and TRBJ2-7; 7 nucleotides line up with TRBD1. V lost 4 bases and J lost 7; bases outside the gene matches: 13. This CDR3 has 15 amino acids. Germline assignment: CDR1 SEHNR and CDR2 FQNEAQ (reference sequence). The CDR3 reads CASSSGGTGEREQYF. CDR3 nucleotide sequence: TGTGCCAGCAGCTCCGGCGGCACAGGGGAAAGAGAGCAGTACTTC.

This rearrangement joins TRBV28 to TRBJ2-4, with D perhaps TRBD1 (6 bases). The V end lost 5 bases, the J end lost 4 bases, and 12 bases lay between the germline ends. The CDR3 contains 14 residues. From germline, CDR1 is MDHEN and CDR2 SYDVKM. Here the CDR3 DNA reads TGTGCCAGCAGTCCCCAGGACAGTAAAAACATTCAGTACTTC. It encodes CASSPQDSKNIQYF.

The genes are TRBV5-1 and TRBJ2-7, with D perhaps given as TRBD1 or TRBD2 (5 bases each). The CDR3 sequence is 16 residues long. The V gene's germline CDR1 is SGHRS and CDR2 YFSETQ. V was clipped by 0 bases and J by 7 bases, with 20 bases between them. DNA of the CDR3: TGCGCCAGCAGCTTGGCCCGGGACCTTCGCTTGAGAGAGCAGTACTTC. Encoded protein: CASSLARDLRLREQYF.

Only one count was recorded for this clone. The V gene is TRBV4-1, the J gene TRBJ1-2; 7 bases match TRBD1. Germline lookup yields CDR1 MGHRA and CDR2 YSYEKL. The CDR3 is 15 residues long. Trimming at V came to 4 bases and at J to 2 bases, leaving 7 bases not matched to a gene. The CDR3 protein is CASSPIGTENYGYTF. The CDR3 bases are TGCGCCAGCAGCCCGATTGGGACAGAGAACTATGGCTACACCTTC.

The DNA of the CDR3 is TGCGCCAGCAGCGAAGGACTAGCGGGAGGCGTTGGGTACTTC. This codes for CASSEGLAGGVGYF. The chain joins TRBV4-1 to TRBJ2-5; TRBD2 matches at 14 bases. From germline, CDR1 is MGHRA and CDR2 YSYEKL. The CDR3 length is 14 residues. After removal of 5 bases from V and 13 bases from J, the junction contained 9 bases not matched to a gene.

The chain links TRBV6-1 to TRBJ1-4, with 8 bases identical to TRBD1. In germline, CDR1 is MNHNS, CDR2 SASEGT. The CDR3 length is 14 residues. Trimming cost V 9 bases and J 0 bases; bases outside gene matches: 3. DNA of the CDR3: TGTGCCAGTCGGACAGGGACAACTAATGAAAAACTGTTTTTT. Protein sequence: CASRTGTTNEKLFF.

This clone turned up a few times. The rearrangement uses TRBV7-2 and TRBJ2-1, with D possibly matching TRBD2 (6 bases). Trimming stripped 5 bases from V and 7 bases from J, with 24 bases between. The germline V gene encodes CDR1 SGHTA and CDR2 FQGNSA. The CDR3 spans 17 residues. The CDR3 DNA sequence: TGTGCCAGCAGCATGGTTACCGGGACTCCCTGGGGAAATGAGCAGTTCTTC. This encodes CASSMVTGTPWGNEQFF.